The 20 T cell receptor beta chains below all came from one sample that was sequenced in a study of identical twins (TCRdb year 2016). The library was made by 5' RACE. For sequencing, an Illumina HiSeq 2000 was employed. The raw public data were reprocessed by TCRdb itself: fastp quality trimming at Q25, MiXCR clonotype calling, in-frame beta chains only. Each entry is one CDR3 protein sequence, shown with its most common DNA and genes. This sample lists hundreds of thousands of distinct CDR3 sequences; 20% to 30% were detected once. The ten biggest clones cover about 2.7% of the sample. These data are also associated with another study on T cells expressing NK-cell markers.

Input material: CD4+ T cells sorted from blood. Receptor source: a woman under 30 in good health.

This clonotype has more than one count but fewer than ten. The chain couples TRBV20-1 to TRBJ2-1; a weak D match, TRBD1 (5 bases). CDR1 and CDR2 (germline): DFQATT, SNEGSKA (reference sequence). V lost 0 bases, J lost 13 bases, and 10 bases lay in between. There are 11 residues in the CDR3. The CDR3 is CSARDPQGQFF. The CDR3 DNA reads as TGCAGTGCTAGAGATCCCCAGGGACAGTTCTTC.

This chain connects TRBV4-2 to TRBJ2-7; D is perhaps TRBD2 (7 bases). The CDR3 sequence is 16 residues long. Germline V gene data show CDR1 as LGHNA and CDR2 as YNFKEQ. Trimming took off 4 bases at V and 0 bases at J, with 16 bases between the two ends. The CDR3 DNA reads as TGTGCCAGCAGCCCCCTGGGGGCGGGGGTCTCCTACGAGCAGTACTTC. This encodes CASSPLGAGVSYEQYF.

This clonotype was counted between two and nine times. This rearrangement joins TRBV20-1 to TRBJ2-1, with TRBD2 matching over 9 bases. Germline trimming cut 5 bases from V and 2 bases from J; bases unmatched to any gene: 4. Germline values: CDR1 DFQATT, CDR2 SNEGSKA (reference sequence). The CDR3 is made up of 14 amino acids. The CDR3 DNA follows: TGCAGTGCTCAGCGGGAGGACCCCTACAATGAGCAGTTCTTC. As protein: CSAQREDPYNEQFF.

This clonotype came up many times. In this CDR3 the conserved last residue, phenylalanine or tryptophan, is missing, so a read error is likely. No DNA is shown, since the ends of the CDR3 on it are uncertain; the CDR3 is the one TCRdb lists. The CDR3 sequence is CSVEETEI. V usage is TRBV29-1 and J usage is TRBJ2-3. A total of 8 residues make up the CDR3, ends included. Looked up from germline, CDR1 is SQVTM and CDR2 is ANQGSEA.

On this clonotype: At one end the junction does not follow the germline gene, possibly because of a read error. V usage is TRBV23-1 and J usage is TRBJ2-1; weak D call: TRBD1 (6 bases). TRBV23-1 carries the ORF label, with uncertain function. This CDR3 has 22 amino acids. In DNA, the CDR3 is TGTGCCAGCAGTTTACACAGGGCCTTCCGAAACTACGGGAAAAGCTCCTACAATGAGCAGTTCTTC. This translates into CASSLHRAFRNYGKSSYNEQFF.

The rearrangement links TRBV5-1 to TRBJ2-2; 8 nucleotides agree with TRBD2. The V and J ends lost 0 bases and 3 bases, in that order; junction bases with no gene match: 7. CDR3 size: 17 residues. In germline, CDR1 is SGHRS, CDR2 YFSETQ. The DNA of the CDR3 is TGCGCCAGCAGCTTGGGGCGGGGGGCCTCCGACACCGGGGAGCTGTTTTTT. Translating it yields CASSLGRGASDTGELFF.

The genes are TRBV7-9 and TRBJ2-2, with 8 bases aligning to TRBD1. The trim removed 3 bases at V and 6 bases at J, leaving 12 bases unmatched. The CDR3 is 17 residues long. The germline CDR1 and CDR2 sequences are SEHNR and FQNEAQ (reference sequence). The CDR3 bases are TGTGCCAGCAGCTTGGGAACTGGACAGGGAAACGCCGGGGAGCTGTTTTTT. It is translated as CASSLGTGQGNAGELFF.

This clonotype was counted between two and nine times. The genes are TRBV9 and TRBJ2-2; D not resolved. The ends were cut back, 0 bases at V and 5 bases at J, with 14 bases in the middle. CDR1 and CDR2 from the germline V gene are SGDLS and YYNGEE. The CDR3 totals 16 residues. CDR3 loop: CASSVVGQVRTGELFF. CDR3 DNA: TGTGCCAGCAGCGTAGTCGGTCAGGTCCGGACCGGGGAGCTGTTTTTT.

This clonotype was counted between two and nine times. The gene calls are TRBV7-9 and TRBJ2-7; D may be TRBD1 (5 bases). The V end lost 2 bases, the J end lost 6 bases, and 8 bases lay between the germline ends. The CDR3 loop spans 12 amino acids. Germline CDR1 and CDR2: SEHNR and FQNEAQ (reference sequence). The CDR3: CASSLRDSEQYF. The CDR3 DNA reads TGTGCCAGCAGCTTAAGAGACAGCGAGCAGTACTTC.

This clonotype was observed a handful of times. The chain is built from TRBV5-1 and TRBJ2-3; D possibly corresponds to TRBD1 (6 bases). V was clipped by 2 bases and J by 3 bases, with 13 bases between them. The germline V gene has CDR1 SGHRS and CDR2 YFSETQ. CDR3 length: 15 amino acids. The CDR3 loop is CASSFSAQGTDTQYF. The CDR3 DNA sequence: TGCGCCAGCAGCTTTAGTGCCCAGGGGACAGATACGCAGTATTTT.

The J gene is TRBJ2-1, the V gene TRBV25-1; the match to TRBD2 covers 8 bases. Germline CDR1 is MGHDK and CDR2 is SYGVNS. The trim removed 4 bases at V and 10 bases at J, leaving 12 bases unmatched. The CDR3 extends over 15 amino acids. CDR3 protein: CASSASTGLAYEQFF. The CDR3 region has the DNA TGTGCCAGCAGTGCCTCTACCGGACTAGCTTACGAGCAGTTCTTC.

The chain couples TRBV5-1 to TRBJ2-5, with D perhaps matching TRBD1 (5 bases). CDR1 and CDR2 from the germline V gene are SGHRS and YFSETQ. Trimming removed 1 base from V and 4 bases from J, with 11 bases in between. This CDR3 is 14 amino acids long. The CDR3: CASSLLGHGETQYF. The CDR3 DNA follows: TGCGCCAGCAGCTTGTTGGGGCACGGAGAGACCCAGTACTTC.

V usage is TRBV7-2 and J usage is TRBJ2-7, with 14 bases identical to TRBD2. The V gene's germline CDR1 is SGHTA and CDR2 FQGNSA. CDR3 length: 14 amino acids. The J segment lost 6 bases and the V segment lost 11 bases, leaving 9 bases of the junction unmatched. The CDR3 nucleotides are TGTGCCTCCCAACTCGGGACTAGCGGGAGCGAGCAGTACTTC. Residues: CASQLGTSGSEQYF.

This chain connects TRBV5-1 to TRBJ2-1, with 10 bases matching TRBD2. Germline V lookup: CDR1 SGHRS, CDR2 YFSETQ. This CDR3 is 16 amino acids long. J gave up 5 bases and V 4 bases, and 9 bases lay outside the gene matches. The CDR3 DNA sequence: TGCGCCAGCAGCCCGGTCCTAGCGGGAGAGAACAATGAGCAGTTCTTC. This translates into CASSPVLAGENNEQFF.

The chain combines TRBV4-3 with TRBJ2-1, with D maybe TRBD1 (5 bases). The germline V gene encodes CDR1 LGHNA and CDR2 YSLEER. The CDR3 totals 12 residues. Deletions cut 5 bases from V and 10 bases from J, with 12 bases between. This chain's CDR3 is CASSERGEEQFF. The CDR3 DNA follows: TGCGCCAGCAGCGAAAGGGGCGAAGAGCAGTTCTTC.

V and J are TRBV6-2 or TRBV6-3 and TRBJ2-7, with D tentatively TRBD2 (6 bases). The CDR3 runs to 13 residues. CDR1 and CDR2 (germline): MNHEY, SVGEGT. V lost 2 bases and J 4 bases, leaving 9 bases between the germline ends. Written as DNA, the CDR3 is TGTGCCAGCAGTTACCGGGACTCTTACGAGCAGTACTTC. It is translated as CASSYRDSYEQYF.

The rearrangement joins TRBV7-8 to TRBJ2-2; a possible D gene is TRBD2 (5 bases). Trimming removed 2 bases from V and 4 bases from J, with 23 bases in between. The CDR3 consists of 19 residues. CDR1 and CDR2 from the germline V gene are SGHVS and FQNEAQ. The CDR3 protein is CASSLTRTGPATLTGELFF. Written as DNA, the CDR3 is TGTGCCAGCAGCTTAACTAGGACGGGCCCGGCAACCCTCACCGGGGAGCTGTTTTTT.

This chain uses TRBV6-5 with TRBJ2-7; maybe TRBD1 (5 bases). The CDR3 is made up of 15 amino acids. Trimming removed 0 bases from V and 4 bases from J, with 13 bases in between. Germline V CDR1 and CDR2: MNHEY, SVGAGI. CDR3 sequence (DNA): TGTGCCAGCAGTTACTCGAGGCAGGGTAATTACGAGCAGTACTTC. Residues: CASSYSRQGNYEQYF.

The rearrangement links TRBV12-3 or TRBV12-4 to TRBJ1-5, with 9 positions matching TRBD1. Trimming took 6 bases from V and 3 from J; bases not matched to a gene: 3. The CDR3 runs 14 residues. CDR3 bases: TGTGCCAGCAGACGGACAGGGGACAATCAGCCCCAGCATTTT. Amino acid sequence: CASRRTGDNQPQHF.

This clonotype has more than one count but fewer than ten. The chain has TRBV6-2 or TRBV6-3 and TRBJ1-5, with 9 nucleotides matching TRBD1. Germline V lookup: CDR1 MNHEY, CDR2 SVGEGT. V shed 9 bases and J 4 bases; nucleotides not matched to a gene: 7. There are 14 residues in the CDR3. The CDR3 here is CASGGTGSNQPQHF. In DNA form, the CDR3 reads TGTGCCAGTGGCGGGACAGGGAGTAATCAGCCCCAGCATTTT.